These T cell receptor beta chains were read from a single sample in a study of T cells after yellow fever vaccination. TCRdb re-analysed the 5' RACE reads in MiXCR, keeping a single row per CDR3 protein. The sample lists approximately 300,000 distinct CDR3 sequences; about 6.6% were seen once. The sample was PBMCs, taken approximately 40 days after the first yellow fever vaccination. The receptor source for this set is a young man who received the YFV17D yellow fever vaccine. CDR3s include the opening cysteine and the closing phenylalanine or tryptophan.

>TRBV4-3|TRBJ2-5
CASSQGTVPETQYF
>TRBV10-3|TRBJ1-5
CAIRGQSGEPQHF
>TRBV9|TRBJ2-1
CASSVRGGGHPKSSYNEQFF
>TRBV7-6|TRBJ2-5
CASSLGGTRQETQYF
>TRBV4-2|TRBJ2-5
CASSQVGLAGGPGETQYF
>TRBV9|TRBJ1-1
CASSGTQGTVEAFF
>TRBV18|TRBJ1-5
CASSTSGGWGNQPQHF
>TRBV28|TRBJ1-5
CASRGGDYQPQHF
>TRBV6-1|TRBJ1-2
CASSRMTENGYTF
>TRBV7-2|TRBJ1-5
CASSLSVPSNQPQHF
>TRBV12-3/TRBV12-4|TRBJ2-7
CASSLGNRDEQYF
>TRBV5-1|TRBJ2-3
CASSHTSGGAAYDTQYF
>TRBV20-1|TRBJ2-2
CSAVGTGELFF
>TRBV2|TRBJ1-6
CASSPDSYNSPLHF
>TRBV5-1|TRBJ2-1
CASSTSGFNEQFF
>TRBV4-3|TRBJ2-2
CASSQDLGTHRTGELFF
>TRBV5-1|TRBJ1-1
CASSGRDRGDTEAFF
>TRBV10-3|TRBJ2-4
CAISEQRNIQYF
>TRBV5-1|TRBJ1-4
CASSVGPGQREKLFF
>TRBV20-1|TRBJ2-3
CSASGEASTDTQYF
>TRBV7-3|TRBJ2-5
CASSSDGPQETQYF
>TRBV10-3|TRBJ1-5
CAISDFDRVGQPQHF
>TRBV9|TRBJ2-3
CASRRGVATDTQYF
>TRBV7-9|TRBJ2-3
CASSFGLAGGQDTQYF
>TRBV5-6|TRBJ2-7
CASSFGPITSGSSYEQYF
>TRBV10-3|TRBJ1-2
CAISESTGGNYGYTF
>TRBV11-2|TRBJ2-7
CASSAYRGVYEQYF